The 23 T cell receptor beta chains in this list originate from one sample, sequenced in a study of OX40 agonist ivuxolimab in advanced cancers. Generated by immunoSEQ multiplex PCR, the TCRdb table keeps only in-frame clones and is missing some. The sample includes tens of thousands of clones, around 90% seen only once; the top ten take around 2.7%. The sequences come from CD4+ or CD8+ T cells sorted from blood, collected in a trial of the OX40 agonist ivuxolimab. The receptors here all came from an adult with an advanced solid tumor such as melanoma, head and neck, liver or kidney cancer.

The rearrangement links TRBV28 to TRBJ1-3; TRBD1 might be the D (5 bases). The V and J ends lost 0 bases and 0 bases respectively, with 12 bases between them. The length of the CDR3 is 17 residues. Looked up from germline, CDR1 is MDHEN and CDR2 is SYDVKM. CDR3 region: CASSLWDISLSGNTIYF. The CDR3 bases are TGTGCCAGCAGTTTATGGGACATTTCCCTCTCTGGAAACACCATATATTTT.

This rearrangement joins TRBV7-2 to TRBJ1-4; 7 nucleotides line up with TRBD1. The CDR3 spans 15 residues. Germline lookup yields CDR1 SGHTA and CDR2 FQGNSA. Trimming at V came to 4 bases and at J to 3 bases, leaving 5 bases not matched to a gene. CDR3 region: CASSSGQDSNEKLFF. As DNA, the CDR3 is TGTGCCAGCAGCTCCGGACAGGACTCTAATGAAAAACTGTTTTTT.

The CDR3 sequence is CASSLPGRRYGYTF. In DNA form, the CDR3 reads TGTGCCAGCAGCTTACCAGGACGGCGCTATGGCTACACCTTC. This chain links TRBV7-3 with TRBJ1-2; D is unresolved. V lost 2 bases, J lost 4 bases, and 11 bases lay in between. Germline V gives CDR1 SGHTA, CDR2 FQGTGA. CDR3 length: 14 residues.

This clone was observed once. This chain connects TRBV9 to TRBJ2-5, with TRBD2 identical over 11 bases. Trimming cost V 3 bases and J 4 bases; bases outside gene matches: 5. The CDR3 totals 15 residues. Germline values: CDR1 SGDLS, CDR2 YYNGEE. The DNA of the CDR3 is TGTGCCAGCAGCGGTAGCGGGAGGGCAGGAGAGACCCAGTACTTC. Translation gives CASSGSGRAGETQYF.

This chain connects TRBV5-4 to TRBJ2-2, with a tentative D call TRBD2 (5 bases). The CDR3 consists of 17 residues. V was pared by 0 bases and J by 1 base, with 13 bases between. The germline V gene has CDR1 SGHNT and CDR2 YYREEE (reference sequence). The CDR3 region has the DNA TGTGCCAGCAGCTTGGGCGGTTCGGCGGGGAACACCGGGGAGCTGTTTTTT. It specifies CASSLGGSAGNTGELFF.

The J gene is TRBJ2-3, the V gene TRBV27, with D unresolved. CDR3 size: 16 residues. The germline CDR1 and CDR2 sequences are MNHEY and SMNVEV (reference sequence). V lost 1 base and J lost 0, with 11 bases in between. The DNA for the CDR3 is TGTGCCAGCAGTTTATACGTGAGTTCTAGCACAGATACGCAGTATTTT. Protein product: CASSLYVSSSTDTQYF.

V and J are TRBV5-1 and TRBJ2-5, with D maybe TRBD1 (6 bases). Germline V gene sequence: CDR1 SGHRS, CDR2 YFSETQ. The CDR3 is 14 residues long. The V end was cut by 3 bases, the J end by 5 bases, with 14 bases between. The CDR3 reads CASSSQGGTETQYF. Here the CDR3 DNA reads TGCGCCAGCAGCTCACAGGGTGGAACGGAGACCCAGTACTTC.

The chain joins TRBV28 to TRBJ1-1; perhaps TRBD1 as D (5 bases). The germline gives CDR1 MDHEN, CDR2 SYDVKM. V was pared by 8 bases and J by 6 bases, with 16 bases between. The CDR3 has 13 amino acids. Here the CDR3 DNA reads TGTGCCAGCGGGACGTCGATGGTGGCTGAAGCTTTCTTT. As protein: CASGTSMVAEAFF. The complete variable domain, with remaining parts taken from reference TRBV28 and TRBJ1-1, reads DVKVTQSSRYLVKRTGEKVFLECVQDMDHENMFWYRQDPGLGLRLIYFSYDVKMKEKGDIPEGYSVSREKKERFSLILESASTNQTSMYLCASGTSMVAEAFFGQGTRLTVV.

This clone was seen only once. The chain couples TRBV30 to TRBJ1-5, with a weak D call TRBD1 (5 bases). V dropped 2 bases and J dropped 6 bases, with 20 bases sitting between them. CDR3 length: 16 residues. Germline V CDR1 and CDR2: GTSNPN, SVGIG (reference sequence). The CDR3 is CAWSLNPKGIGQPQHF. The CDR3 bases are TGTGCCTGGAGTCTGAACCCAAAGGGGATCGGTCAGCCCCAGCATTTT.

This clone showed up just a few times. CDR3 in amino acids: CASSGQGYPNTEAFF. The CDR3 DNA is TGTGCCAGCAGTGGACAGGGTTATCCGAACACTGAAGCTTTCTTT. V usage is TRBV28 and J usage is TRBJ1-1; 8 bases line up with TRBD1. The CDR3 extends over 15 amino acids. The V and J ends lost 5 bases and 1 base, in that order; junction bases with no gene match: 6. Germline-derived CDR1 and CDR2 are MDHEN and SYDVKM.

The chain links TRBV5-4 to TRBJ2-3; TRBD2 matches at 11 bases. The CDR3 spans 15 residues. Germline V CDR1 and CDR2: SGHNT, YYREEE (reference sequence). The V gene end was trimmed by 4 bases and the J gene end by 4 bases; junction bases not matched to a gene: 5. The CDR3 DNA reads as TGTGCCAGCAGCCCCGGACTAGCGGGTGCAGATACGCAGTATTTT. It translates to CASSPGLAGADTQYF.

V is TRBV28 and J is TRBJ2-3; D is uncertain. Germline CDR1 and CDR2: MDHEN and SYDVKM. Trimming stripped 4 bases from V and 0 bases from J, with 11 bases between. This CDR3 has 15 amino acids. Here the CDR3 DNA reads TGTGCCAGCAGTTCATTCGGCGGAAGCACAGATACGCAGTATTTT. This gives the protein CASSSFGGSTDTQYF.

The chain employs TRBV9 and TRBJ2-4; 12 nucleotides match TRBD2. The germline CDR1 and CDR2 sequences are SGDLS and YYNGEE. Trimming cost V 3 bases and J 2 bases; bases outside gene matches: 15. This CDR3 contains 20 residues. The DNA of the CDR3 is TGTGCCAGCAGCGGAGGGGCTAGCGGGGGGGACCTAATGTCCAAAAACATTCAGTACTTC. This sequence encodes CASSGGASGGDLMSKNIQYF.

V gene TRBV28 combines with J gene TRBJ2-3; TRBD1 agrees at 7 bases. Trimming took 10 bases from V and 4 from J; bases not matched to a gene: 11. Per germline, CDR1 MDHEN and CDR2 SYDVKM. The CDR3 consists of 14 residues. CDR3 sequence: CAISRQGEADTQYF. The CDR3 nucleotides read TGTGCCATCTCCCGACAGGGAGAGGCAGATACGCAGTATTTT.

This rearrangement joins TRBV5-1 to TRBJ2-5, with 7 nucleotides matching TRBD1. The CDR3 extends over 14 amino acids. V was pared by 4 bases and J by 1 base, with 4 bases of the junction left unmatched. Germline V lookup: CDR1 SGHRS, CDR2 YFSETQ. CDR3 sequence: CASSTGDSQETQYF. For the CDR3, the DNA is TGCGCCAGCAGCACAGGGGACAGCCAAGAGACCCAGTACTTC.

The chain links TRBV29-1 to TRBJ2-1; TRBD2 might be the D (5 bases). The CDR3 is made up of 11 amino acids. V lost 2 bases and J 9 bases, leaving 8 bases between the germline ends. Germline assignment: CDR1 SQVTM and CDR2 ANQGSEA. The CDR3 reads CSVEPGIEQFF. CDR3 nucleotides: TGCAGCGTTGAACCGGGGATTGAGCAGTTCTTC.

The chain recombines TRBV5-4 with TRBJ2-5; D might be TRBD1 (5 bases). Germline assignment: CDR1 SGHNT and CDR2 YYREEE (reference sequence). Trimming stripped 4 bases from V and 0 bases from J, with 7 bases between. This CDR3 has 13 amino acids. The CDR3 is CASSQDNQETQYF. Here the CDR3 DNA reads TGTGCCAGCAGCCAGGACAACCAAGAGACCCAGTACTTC.

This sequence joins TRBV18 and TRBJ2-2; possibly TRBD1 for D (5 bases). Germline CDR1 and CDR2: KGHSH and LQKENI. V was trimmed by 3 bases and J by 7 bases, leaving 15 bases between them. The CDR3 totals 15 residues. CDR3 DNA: TGTGCCAGCTCACCGGGCCAGGGATCTGTCGGGGAGCTGTTTTTT. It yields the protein CASSPGQGSVGELFF.

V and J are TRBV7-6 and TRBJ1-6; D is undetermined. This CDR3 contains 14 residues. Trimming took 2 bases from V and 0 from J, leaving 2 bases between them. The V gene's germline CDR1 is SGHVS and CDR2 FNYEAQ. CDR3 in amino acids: CASSLRSYNSPLHF. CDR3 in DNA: TGTGCCAGCAGCTTACGCTCCTATAATTCACCCCTCCACTTT.

Here the CDR3 DNA reads TGCGCCAGCAGCATCGGGACAGGGCAGGGTGAGCAGTTCTTC. It encodes CASSIGTGQGEQFF. The chain has TRBV5-1 and TRBJ2-1; 9 nucleotides agree with TRBD1. Trimming at V came to 4 bases and at J to 9 bases, leaving 8 bases not matched to a gene. CDR1 is SGHRS and CDR2 is YFSETQ in the germline V gene. The CDR3 totals 14 residues.

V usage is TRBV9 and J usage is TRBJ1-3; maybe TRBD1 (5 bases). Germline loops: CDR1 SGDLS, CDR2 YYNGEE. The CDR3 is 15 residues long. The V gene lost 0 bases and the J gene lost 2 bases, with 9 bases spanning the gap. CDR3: CASSVGQGPGNTIYF. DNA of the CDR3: TGTGCCAGCAGCGTAGGGCAGGGCCCTGGAAACACCATATATTTT.

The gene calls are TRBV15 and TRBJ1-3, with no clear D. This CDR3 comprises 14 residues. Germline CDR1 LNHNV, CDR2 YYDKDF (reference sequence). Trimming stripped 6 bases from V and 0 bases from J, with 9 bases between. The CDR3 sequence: CATRLTSSGNTIYF. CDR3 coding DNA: TGTGCCACCAGGTTAACAAGCTCTGGAAACACCATATATTTT.

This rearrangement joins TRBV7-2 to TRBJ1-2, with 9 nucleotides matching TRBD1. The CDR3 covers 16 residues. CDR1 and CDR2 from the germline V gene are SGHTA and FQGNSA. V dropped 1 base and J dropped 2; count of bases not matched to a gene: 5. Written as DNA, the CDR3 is TGTGCCAGCAGCTTAGTGGTGGGACAGGGAAACTATGGCTACACCTTC. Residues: CASSLVVGQGNYGYTF. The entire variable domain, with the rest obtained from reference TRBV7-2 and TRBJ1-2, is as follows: GAGVSQSPSNKVTEKGKDVELRCDPISGHTALYWYRQSLGQGLEFLIYFQGNSAPDKSGLPSDRFSAERTGGSVSTLTIQRTQQEDSAVYLCASSLVVGQGNYGYTFGSGTRLTVV.